This is a list of T cell receptor beta chains from one sample in a study of blood T cell repertoires in COVID-19. Assay: immunoSEQ multiplex PCR; the TCRdb copy retains only in-frame clones and omits some. The sample gives some 390,000 clones, about 88% of which show up once; around 3% is in the top ten. What was sequenced was peripheral blood. The receptors were sampled from a human donor in a cohort sampled during active COVID-19. Both conserved end residues are part of each CDR3. The order of the fields is clone size, V gene, J gene, D gene, CDR3 protein, CDR3 DNA. A D gene is named only where the DNA matches it firmly. Clone size is given for some rows only: seen once, a few or many times, or a class if the clone is expanded.

clone_size: NA; v_call: TRBV11-2; j_call: TRBJ2-7; d_call: NA; cdr3_aa: CASSLIGAGYEQYF; cdr3_nt: TGTGCCAGCAGCTTGATAGGGGCAGGGTACGAGCAGTACTTC
clone_size: NA; v_call: TRBV12-1; j_call: TRBJ2-5; d_call: NA; cdr3_aa: CASSSRLAGNQETQYF; cdr3_nt: TGTGCCAGCAGCTCAAGACTAGCGGGGAACCAAGAGACCCAGTACTTC
clone_size: NA; v_call: TRBV18; j_call: TRBJ1-3; d_call: NA; cdr3_aa: CASSPGSSGNTIYF; cdr3_nt: TGTGCCAGCTCACCGGGCAGCTCTGGAAACACCATATATTTT
clone_size: NA; v_call: TRBV5-6; j_call: TRBJ2-5; d_call: NA; cdr3_aa: CASSFDSGQETQYF; cdr3_nt: TGTGCCAGCAGCTTCGACAGCGGGCAAGAGACCCAGTACTTC
clone_size: NA; v_call: TRBV18; j_call: TRBJ2-3; d_call: NA; cdr3_aa: CASSPRQVSGTDTQYF; cdr3_nt: TGTGCCAGCTCACCACGACAGGTGTCTGGCACAGATACGCAGTATTTT
clone_size: NA; v_call: TRBV4-1; j_call: TRBJ2-1; d_call: TRBD2; cdr3_aa: CARGTSESPFIRGQFF; cdr3_nt: TGCGCCAGGGGGACTAGCGAAAGCCCCTTTATACGGGGGCAGTTCTTC
clone_size: NA; v_call: TRBV18; j_call: TRBJ2-1; d_call: NA; cdr3_aa: CASSLGPANEQFF; cdr3_nt: TGTGCCAGCTCACTGGGCCCTGCCAATGAGCAGTTCTTC
clone_size: NA; v_call: TRBV6-5; j_call: TRBJ2-7; d_call: TRBD1; cdr3_aa: CASSPGQADGQYF; cdr3_nt: TGTGCCAGCAGCCCGGGACAGGCGGACGGGCAGTACTTC
clone_size: few; v_call: TRBV5-1; j_call: TRBJ1-1; d_call: NA; cdr3_aa: CASSLDSMNTEAFF; cdr3_nt: TGCGCCAGCAGCTTGGACAGCATGAACACTGAAGCTTTCTTT
clone_size: NA; v_call: TRBV5-5; j_call: TRBJ2-2; d_call: TRBD2; cdr3_aa: CASRLDPGLAGDRDTGELFF; cdr3_nt: TGTGCCAGCAGGTTGGATCCGGGACTAGCGGGAGATCGAGACACCGGGGAGCTGTTTTTT
clone_size: NA; v_call: TRBV3-1/TRBV3-2; j_call: TRBJ1-2; d_call: NA; cdr3_aa: CASSLPGLPLSF; cdr3_nt: TGTGCCAGCAGCCTGCCAGGGCTTCCTTTATCCTTC
clone_size: NA; v_call: TRBV4-1; j_call: TRBJ2-7; d_call: TRBD1; cdr3_aa: CASSQNPTGAYEQYF; cdr3_nt: TGCGCCAGCAGCCAAAACCCGACAGGGGCGTACGAGCAGTACTTC